A selection of T cell receptor beta chains follows, all from one sample in a study of regulatory T cells in long-lasting Graves disease. Each CDR3 protein is one row after TCRdb ran MiXCR on the multiplex PCR reads. The sample consists of under 500,000 distinct CDR3 sequences, less than 25% of them appearing once. The sample here was peripheral blood mononuclear cells (PBMCs), taken when the disease was refractory, from a patient treated with antithyroid drugs. These receptors came from a female donor with Graves disease. Each CDR3 is given with its conserved first and last residue. D genes are given only for firm matches. Some rows have no size entry. The others give once, few or many, or a class for an expanded clone.

.,many,TRBJ1-5,TRBV6-5,CASSYTGPGLSNQPQHF,TGTGCCAGCAGTTACACGGGTCCGGGGTTGAGCAATCAGCCCCAGCATTTT
TRBD1,few,TRBJ1-6,TRBV2,CASTRGTVNSPLHF,TGTGCCAGCACCCGCGGGACAGTAAATTCACCCCTCCACTTT
.,.,TRBJ2-7,TRBV12-5,CASGLVGVYEQYF,TGTGCTAGTGGTTTGGTAGGGGTTTACGAGCAGTACTTC
TRBD1,many,TRBJ1-2,TRBV10-3,CAISESTLRGNYGYTF,TGTGCCATCAGTGAGTCGACTCTCAGGGGGAACTATGGCTACACCTTC
TRBD1,many,TRBJ1-2,TRBV28,CASNTLTGGYGYTF,TGTGCCAGCAACACCTTGACAGGGGGCTATGGCTACACCTTC
.,many,TRBJ2-7,TRBV2,CAVTGRSYEQYF,TGTGCCGTCACAGGGAGATCCTACGAGCAGTACTTC
TRBD1,.,TRBJ2-6,TRBV7-2,CASSARGLTGGAGANVLTF,TGTGCCAGCAGCGCACGGGGCCTGACAGGGGGCGCTGGGGCCAACGTCCTGACTTTC
.,.,TRBJ2-5,TRBV29-1,CSVRSASWETQYF,TGCAGCGTTCGGAGCGCCTCGTGGGAGACCCAGTACTTC
.,.,TRBJ1-4,TRBV12-3/TRBV12-4,CASRGTREKLFF,TGTGCCAGCAGAGGGACAAGGGAAAAACTGTTTTTT
.,many,TRBJ1-6,TRBV20-1,CSAKGDGASSYNSPLHF,TGCAGTGCTAAGGGGGACGGAGCGAGCTCCTATAATTCACCCCTCCACTTT
TRBD2,.,TRBJ2-7,TRBV9,CASSPTEGTSGPTYEQYF,TGTGCCAGCAGCCCAACTGAGGGGACTAGCGGGCCTACCTACGAGCAGTACTTC
.,.,TRBJ2-5,TRBV5-1,CASSQTPAQETQYF,TGCGCCAGCAGCCAGACCCCAGCACAAGAGACCCAGTACTTC
.,few,TRBJ2-3,TRBV28,CASRSSTDTQYF,TGTGCCAGCAGATCGAGCACAGATACGCAGTATTTT
TRBD2,few,TRBJ2-3,TRBV7-8,CASSLRRGSTDTQYF,TGTGCCAGCAGTCTTAGGCGGGGGAGCACAGATACGCAGTATTTT
.,.,TRBJ1-5,TRBV30,CAWSVRTQQPRHF,TGTGCCTGGAGTGTCCGGACACAGCAGCCCCGGCATTTT
TRBD1,many,TRBJ1-1,TRBV12-3/TRBV12-4,CASSLAHGTGGSTEAFF,TGTGCCAGCAGTTTAGCGCATGGAACAGGGGGCTCTACTGAAGCTTTCTTT
.,.,TRBJ1-1,TRBV5-1,CASRQGAQNTEAFF,TGCGCCAGCAGACAGGGCGCCCAGAACACTGAAGCTTTCTTT
.,few,TRBJ1-2,TRBV5-1,CASSLGDSSYGYTF,TGCGCCAGCAGCTTGGGAGACAGCTCCTATGGCTACACCTTC
.,few,TRBJ1-1,TRBV19,CASSIKGEAFF,TGTGCCAGTAGTATCAAAGGGGAAGCTTTCTTT
.,few,TRBJ2-7,TRBV28,CASSYGSNTNYEQYF,TGTGCCAGCAGTTACGGCTCAAACACCAACTACGAGCAGTACTTC
.,.,TRBJ2-6,TRBV6-2/TRBV6-3,CASSPRRGLGGANVLTF,TGTGCCAGCAGTCCCAGGCGGGGATTAGGTGGGGCCAACGTCCTGACTTTC
.,.,TRBJ1-1,TRBV18,CASSPNRNTEAFF,TGTGCCAGCTCACCAAACCGGAACACTGAAGCTTTCTTT
TRBD1,few,TRBJ2-4,TRBV6-2/TRBV6-3,CASSYSPGGTGNIQYF,TGTGCCAGCAGTTACTCTCCAGGGGGCACGGGAAACATTCAGTACTTC
.,many,TRBJ1-4,TRBV20-1,CSASGGEEKLFF,TGCAGTGCTAGTGGGGGAGAAGAAAAACTGTTTTTT
.,.,TRBJ1-6,TRBV5-4,CASSLGGFGGSPLHF,TGTGCCAGCAGCTTGGGCGGATTTGGGGGGTCACCCCTCCACTTT
.,many,TRBJ2-2,TRBV28,CASRKSTGTGTGELFF,TGTGCCAGCAGAAAGAGTACAGGGACGGGCACCGGGGAGCTGTTTTTT
.,many,TRBJ1-1,TRBV27,CASSLSVSGNTEAFF,TGTGCCAGCAGTTTATCCGTGTCAGGGAACACTGAAGCTTTCTTT
.,.,TRBJ2-5,TRBV19,CASSPGAEETQYF,TGTGCCAGTAGTCCCGGGGCAGAAGAGACCCAGTACTTC
.,few,TRBJ1-1,TRBV6-1,CASSPPGKGGGQAEAFF,TGTGCCAGCAGTCCCCCAGGGAAAGGGGGAGGACAAGCTGAAGCTTTCTTT
TRBD1,many,TRBJ2-4,TRBV28,CASSFGDRGLNIQYF,TGTGCCAGCAGTTTTGGGGACAGGGGGTTAAACATTCAGTACTTC
TRBD2,.,TRBJ2-7,TRBV28,CASSSPGLAANRPGYEQYF,TGTGCCAGCAGTAGTCCGGGACTAGCGGCAAATCGCCCAGGCTACGAGCAGTACTTC
TRBD1,.,TRBJ1-2,TRBV19,CASTSIDRGLGYTF,TGTGCCAGTACATCCATTGACAGGGGGCTTGGCTACACCTTC